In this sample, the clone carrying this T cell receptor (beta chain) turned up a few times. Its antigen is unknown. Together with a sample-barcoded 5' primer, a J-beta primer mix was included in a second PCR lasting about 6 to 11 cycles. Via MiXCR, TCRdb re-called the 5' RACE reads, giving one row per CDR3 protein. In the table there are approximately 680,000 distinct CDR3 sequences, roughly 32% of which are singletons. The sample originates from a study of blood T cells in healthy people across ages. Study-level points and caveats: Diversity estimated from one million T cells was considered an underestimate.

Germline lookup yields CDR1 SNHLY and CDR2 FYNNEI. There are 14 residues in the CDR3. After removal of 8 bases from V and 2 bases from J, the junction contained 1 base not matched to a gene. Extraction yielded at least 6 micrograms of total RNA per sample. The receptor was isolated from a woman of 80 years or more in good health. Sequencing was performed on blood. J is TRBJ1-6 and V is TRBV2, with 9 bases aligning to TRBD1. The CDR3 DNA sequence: TGTGCCAGCGGGACAGGGACCTATAATTCACCCCTCCACTTT. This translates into CASGTGTYNSPLHF.